The present T cell receptor beta chain was sequenced within a study of T cells expressing NK-cell markers. A word on this clonotype: What it recognizes is unknown.

Study conclusions and caveats: Roughly 1.0-8% of CD8+ T cells in about 6 donors belonged to dominant NKG2C+ clonotypes.

Using the 5' RACE reads, TCRdb records one entry per CDR3 protein without DNA. This sample contains 300,000 to 450,000 distinct CDR3 sequences. Germline V CDR1 and CDR2: LNHDA, SQIVND (reference sequence). This CDR3 region has 16 residues. The sample consisted of blood T cells: a sorted CD56 or NKG2C T cell subset, CD4+ or CD8+ T cells, or bulk PBMC T cells (not recorded which). The clonotype originates from a man aged 18-75 years in good health. The V and J genes are TRBV19 and TRBJ1-4; TCRdb lists TRBD1, though no DNA is available to test this call. CDR3 in amino acids: CASSSMGRSTNEKLFF.